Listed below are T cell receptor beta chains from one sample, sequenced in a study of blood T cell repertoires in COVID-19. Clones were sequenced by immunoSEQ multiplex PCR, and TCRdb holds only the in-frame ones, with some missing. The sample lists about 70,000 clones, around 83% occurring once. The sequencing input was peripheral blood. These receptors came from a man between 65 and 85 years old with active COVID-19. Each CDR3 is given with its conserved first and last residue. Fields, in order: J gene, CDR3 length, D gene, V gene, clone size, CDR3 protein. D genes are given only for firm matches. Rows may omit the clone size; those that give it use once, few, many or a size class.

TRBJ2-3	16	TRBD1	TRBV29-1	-	CSVEGGIRGSTDTQYF
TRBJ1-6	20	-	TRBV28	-	CASSLWQVPRRGSYNSPLHF
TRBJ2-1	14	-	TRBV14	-	CASSRRDYRDEQFF
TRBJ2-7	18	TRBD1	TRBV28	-	CASRRTGPTFPITSEQYF
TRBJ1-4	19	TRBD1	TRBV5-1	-	CASSLGVRDRGRNSEKLFF
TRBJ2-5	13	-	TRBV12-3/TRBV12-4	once	CASSRSGQETQYF
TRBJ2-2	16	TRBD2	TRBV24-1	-	CATSDPGLGNTGELFF
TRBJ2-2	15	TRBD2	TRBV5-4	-	CASSREGGPAGELFF
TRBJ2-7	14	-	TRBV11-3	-	CASSEYEGGYEQYF
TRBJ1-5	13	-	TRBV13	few	CASSYRAGQPQHF
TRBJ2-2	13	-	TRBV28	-	CASRVVNTGELFF
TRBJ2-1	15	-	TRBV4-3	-	CASSQLRDSYNEQFF
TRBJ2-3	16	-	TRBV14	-	CASSLQRTSSTDTQYF
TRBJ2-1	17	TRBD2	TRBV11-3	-	CASSRWVELAGLDEQFF
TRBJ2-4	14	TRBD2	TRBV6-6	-	CASGVAGGPNIQYF
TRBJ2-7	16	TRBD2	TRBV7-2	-	CASSSTIAGGRGEQYF
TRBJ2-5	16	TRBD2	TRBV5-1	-	CASTWGLAGGGETQYF
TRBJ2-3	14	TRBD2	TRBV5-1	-	CATRLAGGTDTQYF
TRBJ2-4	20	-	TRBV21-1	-	CASSKVGTSGRAGAKNIQYF
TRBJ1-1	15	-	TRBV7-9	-	CASSLLPRGGTEAFF
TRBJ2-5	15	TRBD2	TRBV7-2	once	CASSLAGLAGETQYF
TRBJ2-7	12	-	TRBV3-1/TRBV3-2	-	CASSQGPGEQYF
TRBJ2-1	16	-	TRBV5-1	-	CASSPVAARSYNEQFF
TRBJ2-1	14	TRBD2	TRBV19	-	CASSTLAGGDEQFF
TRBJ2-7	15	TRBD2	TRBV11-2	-	CASSLRGGPSYEQYF
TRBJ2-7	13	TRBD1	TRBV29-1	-	CSALDRVGVEQYF
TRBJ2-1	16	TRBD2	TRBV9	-	CASSKTSGSSYNEQFF
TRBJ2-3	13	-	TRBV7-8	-	CASSLAQGYTQYF